This TCR beta chain was sequenced during a study of T cells in Graves' hyperthyroidism and ophthalmopathy. This clonotype was seen a handful of times. TCR beta CDR3 sequences were amplified from RNA transcripts. The primer set for the first-round RT-PCR of the TCR CDR3 was HTBI. TCRdb re-derived calls from the multiplex PCR reads in MiXCR, one entry per CDR3 protein. The repertoire consists of 480,000 or so distinct CDR3 sequences, with approximately 49% occurring once and the leading ten covering roughly 45%. This clonotype was sampled from an adult woman with Graves' disease, either hyperthyroidism or ophthalmopathy (not recorded which). The specimen was peripheral blood or thyroid tissue (not recorded which).

The CDR3 nucleotides read TGTGCCAGCAGTGACCCCATAGAGACCCAGTACTTC. Residues: CASSDPIETQYF. The rearrangement joins TRBV2 to TRBJ2-5; D is ambiguous. V was trimmed by 3 bases and J by 4 bases, leaving 6 bases between them. This CDR3 is 12 amino acids long. Per germline, CDR1 SNHLY and CDR2 FYNNEI.